This T cell receptor (beta chain) was sequenced in a study of PD-1 blockade in classical Hodgkin lymphoma. The V end lost 3 bases, the J end lost 6 bases, and 12 bases lay between the germline ends. The CDR3 runs to 13 residues. Germline V gives CDR1 SNHLY, CDR2 FYNNEI. Every patient was affected by relapse after autologous stem cell transplantation, while exposure to brentuximab vedotin was not uniform. Complete response, partial response or progressive disease were the best responses. Assay used: immunoSEQ multiplex PCR; TCRdb lists only in-frame clones, some missing. Among about 46,000 clones listed, approximately 73% were seen once. Points on this clone: The antigen is unknown.

General study findings and limits: The diversity seen at baseline in complete responders resembled that of newly diagnosed patients. Significant TCR diversity gains by C4D1 occurred in CD4+ but not CD8+ cells. Sources of repertoire differences remain undefined, possibly disease activity or prior therapy.

The origin of this receptor is a human donor with classical Hodgkin lymphoma. The material was peripheral blood mononuclear cells (PBMCs), obtained at baseline. The J gene is TRBJ2-7, the V gene TRBV2; D gene ambiguous. The CDR3 region is CASSDRNYGEQYF. Written as DNA, the CDR3 is TGTGCCAGCAGTGACCGAAACTACGGCGAGCAGTACTTC.